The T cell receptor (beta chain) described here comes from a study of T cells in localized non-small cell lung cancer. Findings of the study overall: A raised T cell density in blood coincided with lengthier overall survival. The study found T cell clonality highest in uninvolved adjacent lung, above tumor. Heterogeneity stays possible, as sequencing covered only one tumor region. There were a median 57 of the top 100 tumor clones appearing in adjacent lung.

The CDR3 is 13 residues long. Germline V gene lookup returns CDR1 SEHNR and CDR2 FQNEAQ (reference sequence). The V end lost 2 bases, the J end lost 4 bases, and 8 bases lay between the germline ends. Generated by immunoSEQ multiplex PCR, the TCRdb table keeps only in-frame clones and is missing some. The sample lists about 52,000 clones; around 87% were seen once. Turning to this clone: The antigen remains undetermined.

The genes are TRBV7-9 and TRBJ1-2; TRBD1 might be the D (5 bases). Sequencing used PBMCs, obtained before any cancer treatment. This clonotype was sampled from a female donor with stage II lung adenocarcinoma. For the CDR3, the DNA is TGTGCCAGCAGCTTACATGGGGCCTATGGCTACACCTTC. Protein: CASSLHGAYGYTF.